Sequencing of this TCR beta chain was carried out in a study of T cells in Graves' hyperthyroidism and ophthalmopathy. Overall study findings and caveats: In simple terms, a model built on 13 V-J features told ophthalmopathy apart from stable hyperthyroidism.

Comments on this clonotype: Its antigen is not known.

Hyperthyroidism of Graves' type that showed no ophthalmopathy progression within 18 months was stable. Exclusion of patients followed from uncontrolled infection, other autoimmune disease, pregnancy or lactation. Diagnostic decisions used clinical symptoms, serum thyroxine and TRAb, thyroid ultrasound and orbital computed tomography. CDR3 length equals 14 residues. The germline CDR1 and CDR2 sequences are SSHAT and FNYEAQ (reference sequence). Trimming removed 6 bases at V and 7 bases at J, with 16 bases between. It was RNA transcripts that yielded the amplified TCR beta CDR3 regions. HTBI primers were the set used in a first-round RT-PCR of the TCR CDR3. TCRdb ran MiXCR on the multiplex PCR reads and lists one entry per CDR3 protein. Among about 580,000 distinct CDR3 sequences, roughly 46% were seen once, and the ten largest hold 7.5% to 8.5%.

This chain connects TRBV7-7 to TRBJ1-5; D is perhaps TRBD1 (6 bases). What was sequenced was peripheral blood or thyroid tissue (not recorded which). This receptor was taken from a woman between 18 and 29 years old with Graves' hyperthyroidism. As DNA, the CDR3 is TGTGCCAGCAGTTTCCGGGGGCAGCAACAGCCCCAGCATTTT. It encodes CASSFRGQQQPQHF.